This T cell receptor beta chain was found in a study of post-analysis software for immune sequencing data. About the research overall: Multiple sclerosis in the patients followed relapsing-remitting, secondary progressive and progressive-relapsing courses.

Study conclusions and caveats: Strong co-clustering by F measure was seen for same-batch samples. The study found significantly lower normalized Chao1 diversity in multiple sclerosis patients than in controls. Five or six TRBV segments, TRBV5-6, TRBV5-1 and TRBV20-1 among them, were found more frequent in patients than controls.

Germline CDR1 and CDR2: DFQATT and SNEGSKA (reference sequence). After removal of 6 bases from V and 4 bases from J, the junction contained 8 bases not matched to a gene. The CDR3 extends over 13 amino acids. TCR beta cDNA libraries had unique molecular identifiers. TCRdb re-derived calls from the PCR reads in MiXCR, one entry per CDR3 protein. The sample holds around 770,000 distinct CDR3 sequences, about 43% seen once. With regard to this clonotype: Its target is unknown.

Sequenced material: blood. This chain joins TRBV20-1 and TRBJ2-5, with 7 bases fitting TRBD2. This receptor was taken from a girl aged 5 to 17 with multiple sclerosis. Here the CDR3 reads CSAGGSRGETQYF. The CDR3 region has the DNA TGCAGTGCCGGGGGGAGCCGCGGAGAGACCCAGTACTTC.